This T cell receptor (beta chain) derives from a study of shared clonotypes between healthy human individuals. Whole-study context: A few men and a couple of women, aged 18 to 49, were donors. General study findings and limits: All-four-donor shared clonotypes had higher generation probabilities than non-shared clonotypes did. A handful of donors showed sharing of about 4.8% of naive CD4 clonotypes.

The method was immunoSEQ multiplex PCR; TCRdb's version includes in-frame clones alone and lacks a portion of them. There are around 510,000 clones in the sample; 95% to 96% occur only once, and around 0.066% lies in the top ten. CDR1 is SEHNR, CDR2 FQNEAQ, per germline (reference sequence). This CDR3 is built from 12 residues. Details on this clone: The antigen is unknown.

This receptor was obtained from a woman aged 30 to 39 in good health. The sample was naive CD4+ T cells sorted from blood. Subset denoted: CD45RA+ positively selected. This sequence joins TRBV7-9 and TRBJ2-5; no clear D gene. The J call may be mistaken, given a closer DNA end match to TRBJ2-7. The CDR3 coding sequence is TGTGCCAGCACCTCATCGGGCTACGAGCAGTACTTC. Its protein product is CASTSSGYEQYF.